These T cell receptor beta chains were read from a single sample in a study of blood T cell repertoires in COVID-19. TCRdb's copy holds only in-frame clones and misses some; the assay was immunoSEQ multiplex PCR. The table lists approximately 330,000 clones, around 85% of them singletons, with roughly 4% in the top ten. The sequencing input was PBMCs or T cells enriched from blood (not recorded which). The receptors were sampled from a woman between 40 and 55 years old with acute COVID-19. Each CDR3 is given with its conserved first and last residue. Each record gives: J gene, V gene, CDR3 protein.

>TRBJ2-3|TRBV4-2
CASSQGGVWGDTQYF
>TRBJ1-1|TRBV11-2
CASSLDFSQNTEAFF
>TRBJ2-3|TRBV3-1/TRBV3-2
CASSQDSTSGSHTDTQYF
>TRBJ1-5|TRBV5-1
CASSWTGGNQPQHF
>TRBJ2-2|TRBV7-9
CASSRKGDPNTGELFF
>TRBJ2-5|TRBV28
CASSLWGRGQETQYF
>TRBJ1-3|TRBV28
CASIRDNSGNTIYF
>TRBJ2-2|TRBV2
CASRQLDTGELFF
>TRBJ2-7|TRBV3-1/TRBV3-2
CASSQEGGVAYEQYF
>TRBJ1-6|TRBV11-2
CASSLGRVGSPLHF
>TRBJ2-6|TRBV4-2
CASSQGTGGSSGANVLTF
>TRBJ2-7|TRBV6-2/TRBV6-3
CASSYSLQGSYEQYF
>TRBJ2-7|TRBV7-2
CASSTGHAYEQYF
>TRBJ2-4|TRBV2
CASSEPGGGKNIQYF
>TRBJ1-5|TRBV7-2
CASSLFDREGNQPQHF
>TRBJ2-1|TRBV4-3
CASSQDLGSGSSYNEQFF
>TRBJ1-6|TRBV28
CASIGTNNSPLHF
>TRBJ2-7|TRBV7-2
CASSSRPGQGYEQYF
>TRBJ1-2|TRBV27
CASSRLNSLGPTGLYGYTF
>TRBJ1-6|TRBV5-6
CASSPRSYNSPLHF
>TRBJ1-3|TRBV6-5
CASRGLGGTIYF
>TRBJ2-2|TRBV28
CASSPGQGALTGELFF
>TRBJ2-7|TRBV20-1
CSASTGGPDEQYF
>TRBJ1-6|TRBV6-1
CASSGPGTGKASPLHF
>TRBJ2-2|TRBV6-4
CASSDAMWRLASSILNTGELFF
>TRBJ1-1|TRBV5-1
CASSSQTGLNTEAFF
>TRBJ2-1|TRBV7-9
CASSQWVGQGNNEQFF
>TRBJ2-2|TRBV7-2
CASSLQRLNTGELFF
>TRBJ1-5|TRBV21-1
CASSKDRDQGLNQPQHF
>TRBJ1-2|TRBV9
CASSVGARGGGYTF
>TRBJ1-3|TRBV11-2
CASSLDRGGNTIYF
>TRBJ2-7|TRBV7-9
CASSLASGTGAYEQYF
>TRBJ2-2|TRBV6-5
CASSYLRDRVVGELFF
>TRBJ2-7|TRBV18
CASSPETGTYEQYF
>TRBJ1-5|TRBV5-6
CASSLAPGQPQHF
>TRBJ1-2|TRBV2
CASKGPQGNYGYTF
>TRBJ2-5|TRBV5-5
CASSLTNSQETQYF
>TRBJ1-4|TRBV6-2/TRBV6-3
CASSQKGALGEKLFF